This T cell receptor beta chain comes out of a study of blood T cell repertoires in COVID-19. Across the study: COVID-19 samples, acute and convalescent, were from the United States, Italy and Spain. Sources were T cells, B-cell-depleted T cells, or PBMCs; the material itself was cDNA or gDNA.

Per the authors' pipeline: Reference gene primer amplification gave estimated nucleated cell counts. The assay was immunoSEQ multiplex PCR, and TCRdb's table has in-frame clones only and misses some. V and J calls and clone size are given by that table; D and trimming were obtained from the DNA. The sample records about 34,000 clones, about 75% being singletons. V lost 4 bases and J lost 0; bases outside the gene matches: 7. Germline CDR1 reads WSHSY; CDR2 reads SAAADI. The CDR3 contains 18 residues. The receptor was derived from an elderly man with active or convalescent COVID-19. The chain links TRBV10-2 to TRBJ2-6; 9 nucleotides line up with TRBD2. Specimen: peripheral blood. In DNA form, the CDR3 reads TGCGCCAGCAGTGCGATGACTAGCGGAACCTCTGGGGCCAACGTCCTGACTTTC. Amino acids: CASSAMTSGTSGANVLTF.